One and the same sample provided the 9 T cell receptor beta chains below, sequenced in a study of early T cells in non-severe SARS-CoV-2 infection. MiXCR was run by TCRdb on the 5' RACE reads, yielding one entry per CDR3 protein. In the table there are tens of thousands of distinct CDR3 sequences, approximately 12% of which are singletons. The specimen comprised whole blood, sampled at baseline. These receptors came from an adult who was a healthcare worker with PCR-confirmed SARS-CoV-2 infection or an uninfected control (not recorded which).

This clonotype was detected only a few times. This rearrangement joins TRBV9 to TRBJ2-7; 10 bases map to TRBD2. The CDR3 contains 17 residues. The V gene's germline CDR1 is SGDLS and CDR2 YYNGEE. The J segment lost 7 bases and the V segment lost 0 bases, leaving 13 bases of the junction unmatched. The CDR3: CASSVGNLAGARDEQYF. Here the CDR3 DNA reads TGTGCCAGCAGCGTAGGCAACCTAGCGGGAGCCCGAGATGAGCAGTACTTC.

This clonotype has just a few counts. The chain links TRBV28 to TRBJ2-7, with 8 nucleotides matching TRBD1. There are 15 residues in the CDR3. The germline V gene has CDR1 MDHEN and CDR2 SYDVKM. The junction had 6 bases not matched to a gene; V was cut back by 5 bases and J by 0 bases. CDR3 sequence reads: CASSRQGFGSYEQYF. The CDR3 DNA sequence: TGTGCCAGCAGTAGACAGGGGTTTGGCTCCTACGAGCAGTACTTC. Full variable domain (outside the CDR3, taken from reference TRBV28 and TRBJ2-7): DVKVTQSSRYLVKRTGEKVFLECVQDMDHENMFWYRQDPGLGLRLIYFSYDVKMKEKGDIPEGYSVSREKKERFSLILESASTNQTSMYLCASSRQGFGSYEQYFGPGTRLTVT.

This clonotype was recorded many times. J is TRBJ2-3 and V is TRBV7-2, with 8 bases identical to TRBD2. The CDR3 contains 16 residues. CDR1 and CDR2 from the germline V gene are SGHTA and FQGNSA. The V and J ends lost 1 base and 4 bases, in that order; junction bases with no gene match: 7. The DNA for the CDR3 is TGTGCCAGCAGCTTAGTTGTCGGGAGGGCTCCAGATACGCAGTATTTT. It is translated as CASSLVVGRAPDTQYF. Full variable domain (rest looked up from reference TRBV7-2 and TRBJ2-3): GAGVSQSPSNKVTEKGKDVELRCDPISGHTALYWYRQSLGQGLEFLIYFQGNSAPDKSGLPSDRFSAERTGGSVSTLTIQRTQQEDSAVYLCASSLVVGRAPDTQYFGPGTRLTVL.

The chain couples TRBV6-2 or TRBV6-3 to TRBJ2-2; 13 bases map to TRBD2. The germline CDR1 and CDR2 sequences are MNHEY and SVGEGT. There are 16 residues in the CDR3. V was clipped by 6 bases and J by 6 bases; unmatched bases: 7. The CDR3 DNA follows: TGTGCCAGCAGAACTAGCGGGAGGGCCCTCGCCGGGGAGCTGTTTTTT. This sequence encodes CASRTSGRALAGELFF.

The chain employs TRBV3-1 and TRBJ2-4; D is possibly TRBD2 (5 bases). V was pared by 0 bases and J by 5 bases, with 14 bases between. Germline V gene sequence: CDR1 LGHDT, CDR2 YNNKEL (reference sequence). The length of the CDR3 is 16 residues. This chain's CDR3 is CASSQDLGSRENIQYF. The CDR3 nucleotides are TGTGCCAGCAGCCAAGATCTGGGGAGCCGTGAAAACATTCAGTACTTC. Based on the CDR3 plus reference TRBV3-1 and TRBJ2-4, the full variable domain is DTAVSQTPKYLVTQMGNDKSIKCEQNLGHDTMYWYKQDSKKFLKIMFSYNNKELIINETVPNRFSPKSPDKAHLNLHINSLELGDSAVYFCASSQDLGSRENIQYFGAGTRLSVL.

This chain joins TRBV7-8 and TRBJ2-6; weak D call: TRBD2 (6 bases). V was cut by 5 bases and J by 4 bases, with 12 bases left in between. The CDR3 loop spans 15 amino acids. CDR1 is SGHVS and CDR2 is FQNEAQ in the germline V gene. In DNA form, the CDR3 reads TGTGCCAGCAGCGGGACTTATTCCGGGGCCAACGTCCTGACTTTC. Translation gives CASSGTYSGANVLTF.

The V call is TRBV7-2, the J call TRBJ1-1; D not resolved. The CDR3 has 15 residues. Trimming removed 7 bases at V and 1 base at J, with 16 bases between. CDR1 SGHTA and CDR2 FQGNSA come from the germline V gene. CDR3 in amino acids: CASTLPGQPNTEAFF. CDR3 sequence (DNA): TGTGCCAGCACCCTTCCCGGGCAGCCGAACACTGAAGCTTTCTTT.

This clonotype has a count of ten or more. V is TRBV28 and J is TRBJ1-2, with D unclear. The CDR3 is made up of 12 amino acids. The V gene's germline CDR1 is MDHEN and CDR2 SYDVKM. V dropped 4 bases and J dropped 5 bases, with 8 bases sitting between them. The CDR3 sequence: CASSSTVYGYTF. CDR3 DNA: TGTGCCAGCAGTTCAACGGTGTATGGCTACACCTTC.

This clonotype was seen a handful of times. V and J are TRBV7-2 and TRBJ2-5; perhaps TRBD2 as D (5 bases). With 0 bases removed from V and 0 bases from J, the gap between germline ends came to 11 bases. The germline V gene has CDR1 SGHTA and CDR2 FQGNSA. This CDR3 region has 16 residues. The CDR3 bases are TGTGCCAGCAGCTTAGCCTGGACTGGTCACCAAGAGACCCAGTACTTC. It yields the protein CASSLAWTGHQETQYF.